Below are 28 T cell receptor beta chains sequenced from a single sample in a study of OX40 agonist ivuxolimab in advanced cancers. The data were produced by immunoSEQ multiplex PCR, yet TCRdb's version contains in-frame clones alone and is incomplete. The data hold approximately 6,000 clones, with almost 90% observed a single time. Sequenced material: CD4+ or CD8+ T cells sorted from blood, taken in a trial of the OX40 agonist ivuxolimab. Every receptor here comes from an adult with an advanced solid tumor such as melanoma, head and neck, liver or kidney cancer.

The V and J genes are TRBV9 and TRBJ2-1; D remains ambiguous. The V end was cut by 4 bases, the J end by 7 bases, with 9 bases between. The CDR3 spans 12 residues. Per the germline V gene, CDR1 is SGDLS and CDR2 is YYNGEE. CDR3 coding DNA: TGTGCCAGCAGCTCTCTAGAGAATGAGCAGTTCTTC. Residues: CASSSLENEQFF.

The rearrangement joins TRBV7-6 to TRBJ2-1; D is possibly TRBD2 (6 bases). The germline gives CDR1 SGHVS, CDR2 FNYEAQ. The CDR3 runs 13 residues. V was clipped by 3 bases and J by 8 bases, with 11 bases between them. The CDR3 spells CASSFIAEDEQFF. The CDR3 DNA is TGTGCCAGCAGCTTCATAGCGGAGGATGAGCAGTTCTTC.

The chain recombines TRBV6-1 with TRBJ2-7; D is ambiguous. The CDR3 has 15 residues. Germline CDR1 is MNHNS and CDR2 is SASEGT. V gave up 1 base and J gave up 0 bases, with 10 bases separating them. The CDR3 loop is CASSEVNDDSYEQYF. DNA for the CDR3: TGTGCCAGCAGTGAAGTTAACGATGACTCCTACGAGCAGTACTTC.

In the case of this clone: This clone may be a read error of a much larger clone one base away. The chain links TRBV7-3 to TRBJ2-1; 14 bases agree with TRBD2. Germline assignment: CDR1 SGHTA and CDR2 FQGTGA. There are 16 residues in the CDR3. V lost 5 bases to trimming and J lost 8 bases; unmatched junction nucleotides: 8. CDR3 residues: CASSIGTSGRSDEQFF. The CDR3 DNA reads TGTGCCAGCAGCATCGGGACTAGCGGGAGAAGCGATGAGCAGTTCTTC.

The gene calls are TRBV11-2 and TRBJ1-1, with a weak D call TRBD1 (5 bases). The germline CDR1 and CDR2 sequences are SGHAT and FQNNGV. Trimming removed 0 bases from V and 8 bases from J, with 7 bases in between. The CDR3 is made up of 12 amino acids. The CDR3 nucleotides read TGTGCCAGCAGCTTAGAACAGGTCGAAGCTTTCTTT. Protein sequence: CASSLEQVEAFF.

This chain uses TRBV2 with TRBJ2-1; D is ambiguous. The CDR3 has 15 amino acids. Trimming left V 2 bases short and J 6 bases short, with 14 bases between. Germline CDR1 reads SNHLY; CDR2 reads FYNNEI. This chain's CDR3 is CASSERALGFNEQFF. The CDR3, as DNA: TGTGCCAGCAGTGAAAGGGCTCTAGGGTTCAATGAGCAGTTCTTC.

The V and J genes are TRBV27 and TRBJ2-7; the match to TRBD1 covers 10 bases. Germline CDR1 and CDR2: MNHEY and SMNVEV (reference sequence). The CDR3 has 11 residues. The CDR3 DNA reads TGTGGGGTGACAGGGGGCGACGAGCAGTACTTC. Translation: CGVTGGDEQYF.

The gene calls are TRBV2 and TRBJ2-5; tentative D call: TRBD1 (5 bases). The CDR3 is 13 residues long. V lost 6 bases, J lost 0 bases, and 8 bases lay in between. Germline CDR1 SNHLY, CDR2 FYNNEI. CDR3 region: CASSAGYQETQYF. CDR3 coding DNA: TGTGCCAGCAGCGCAGGGTACCAAGAGACCCAGTACTTC.

This chain connects TRBV27 to TRBJ1-5; no clear D gene. The CDR3 is 16 residues long. Trimming took 3 bases from V and 0 from J, leaving 12 bases between them. Per germline, CDR1 MNHEY and CDR2 SMNVEV (reference sequence). The CDR3: CASSFGPADSNQPQHF. In DNA, the CDR3 is TGTGCCAGCAGTTTTGGTCCTGCAGATAGCAATCAGCCCCAGCATTTT.

This chain connects TRBV7-3 to TRBJ2-3, with 8 bases fitting TRBD2. Losses at the gene ends were 2 bases for V and 6 bases for J; bases not matched to a gene: 1. Germline CDR1 SGHTA, CDR2 FQGTGA. The CDR3 consists of 13 residues. In DNA form, the CDR3 reads TGTGCCAGCAGCTTACGGGAGGGTGATACGCAGTATTTT. Residues: CASSLREGDTQYF. Together with reference TRBV7-3 and TRBJ2-3, the CDR3 gives the full variable domain: GAGVSQTPSNKVTEKGKYVELRCDPISGHTALYWYRQSLGQGPEFLIYFQGTGAADDSGLPNDRFFAVRPEGSVSTLKIQRTERGDSAVYLCASSLREGDTQYFGPGTRLTVL.

V and J are TRBV7-9 and TRBJ1-1; D is possibly TRBD1 (6 bases). The CDR3 length is 15 residues. Trimming pared 1 base from V and 3 bases from J, leaving 12 bases between. The germline CDR1 and CDR2 sequences are SEHNR and FQNEAQ (reference sequence). As DNA, the CDR3 is TGTGCCAGCAGCTTAGTAGGGGGAGACGACACTGAAGCTTTCTTT. It is translated as CASSLVGGDDTEAFF.

This clone was recorded a few times. The chain carries TRBV6-5 and TRBJ2-1; tentative D call: TRBD1 (5 bases). V lost 5 bases and J 7 bases, leaving 9 bases between the germline ends. Per the germline V gene, CDR1 is MNHEY and CDR2 is SVGAGI. The CDR3 runs 12 residues. The CDR3 protein is CASSHRGNEQFF. The DNA of the CDR3 is TGTGCCAGCAGTCATAGGGGTAATGAGCAGTTCTTC.

This chain connects TRBV2 to TRBJ2-2, with a possible D match to TRBD2 (6 bases). The germline gives CDR1 SNHLY, CDR2 FYNNEI. CDR3 size: 14 residues. V lost 4 bases and J lost 1, with 7 bases in between. Here the CDR3 reads CASSAGVNTGELFF. CDR3 in DNA: TGTGCCAGCAGTGCGGGGGTGAACACCGGGGAGCTGTTTTTT.

V is TRBV29-1 and J is TRBJ2-7, with 7 bases fitting TRBD1. This CDR3 is built from 14 residues. The germline gives CDR1 SQVTM, CDR2 ANQGSEA. The trim removed 7 bases at V and 1 base at J, leaving 10 bases unmatched. As DNA, the CDR3 is TGCAGCGCTTTGGGACAGTCCAATTCCTACGAGCAGTACTTC. Encoded protein: CSALGQSNSYEQYF.

This clone was picked up a small number of times. V is TRBV27 and J is TRBJ1-1, with a tentative D call TRBD1 (6 bases). V dropped 3 bases and J dropped 1 base, with 15 bases sitting between them. Germline assignment: CDR1 MNHEY and CDR2 SMNVEV (reference sequence). CDR3 length: 16 amino acids. This CDR3 is CASSFTLGGPNTEAFF. The CDR3 DNA reads as TGTGCCAGCAGTTTTACTCTGGGGGGGCCGAACACTGAAGCTTTCTTT.

V and J are TRBV7-9 and TRBJ2-1; D gene unclear. CDR1 and CDR2 from the germline V gene are SEHNR and FQNEAQ (reference sequence). Trimming took 5 bases from V and 6 from J, leaving 2 bases between them. The CDR3 has 10 amino acids. The CDR3 region has the DNA TGTGCCAGCAGCCCCAATGAGCAGTTCTTC. It yields the protein CASSPNEQFF. The variable domain in full, with the rest retrieved from reference TRBV7-9 and TRBJ2-1, is DTGVSQNPRHKITKRGQNVTFRCDPISEHNRLYWYRQTLGQGPEFLTYFQNEAQLEKSRLLSDRFSAERPKGSFSTLEIQRTEQGDSAMYLCASSPNEQFFGPGTRLTVL.

A remark on this clone: The CDR3 ends on some other residue instead of the conserved phenylalanine or tryptophan, so this is likely a read error. The J gene is TRBJ2-6, the V gene TRBV7-6; maybe TRBD1 (5 bases). CDR1 and CDR2 (germline): SGHVS, FNYEAQ. The CDR3 consists of 16 residues. The ends were cut back, 1 base at V and 2 bases at J, with 9 bases in the middle. The CDR3 loop reads CASSLGRATGANVLTL. The CDR3, as DNA: TGTGCCAGCAGCTTAGGCAGGGCGACTGGGGCCAACGTCCTGACTCTC.

The gene calls are TRBV7-9 and TRBJ2-1, with D possibly being TRBD1 (6 bases). The CDR3 has 14 amino acids. CDR1 and CDR2 (germline): SEHNR, FQNEAQ (reference sequence). The germline V and J ends were trimmed by 5 bases and 3 bases, with 11 bases remaining between them. As DNA, the CDR3 is TGTGCCAGCAGCCACCGGGACAACTACAATGAGCAGTTCTTC. It is translated as CASSHRDNYNEQFF.

V gene TRBV19 combines with J gene TRBJ2-3, with D unclear. Germline lookup yields CDR1 LNHDA and CDR2 SQIVND (reference sequence). This CDR3 comprises 16 residues. The V and J ends lost 4 bases and 4 bases respectively, with 18 bases between them. CDR3 coding DNA: TGTGCCAGTAGTAATATAGGCGAAAACCCAGCAGATACGCAGTATTTT. It encodes CASSNIGENPADTQYF.

The chain carries TRBV7-9 and TRBJ1-1; 7 bases map to TRBD1. CDR1 and CDR2 from the germline V gene are SEHNR and FQNEAQ (reference sequence). Germline trimming cut 2 bases from V and 4 bases from J; bases unmatched to any gene: 4. The CDR3 consists of 14 residues. In nucleotides, the CDR3 is TGTGCCAGCAGCTTACCAGGGGGGAGCACTGAAGCTTTCTTT. Amino acid sequence: CASSLPGGSTEAFF.

The chain is built from TRBV5-4 and TRBJ1-1, with D possibly matching TRBD1 (5 bases). V lost 1 base and J 0 bases, leaving 16 bases between the germline ends. The CDR3 is 17 amino acids. The germline V gene encodes CDR1 SGHNT and CDR2 YYREEE (reference sequence). The CDR3 DNA reads as TGTGCCAGCAGCTTGTTCCAGGGTATTGTGATGAACACTGAAGCTTTCTTT. This encodes CASSLFQGIVMNTEAFF.

V gene TRBV12-5 combines with J gene TRBJ2-7; tentatively, D is TRBD2 (6 bases). This CDR3 contains 11 residues. Per the germline V gene, CDR1 is LGHNT and CDR2 is FRNRAP. The V gene lost 9 bases and the J gene lost 4 bases, with 10 bases spanning the gap. This CDR3 reads CARGRGYEQYF. As DNA, the CDR3 is TGTGCTAGGGGTCGGGGGTACGAGCAGTACTTC.

This chain connects TRBV28 to TRBJ1-2, with TRBD1 matching 10 bases. The CDR3 totals 13 residues. From germline, CDR1 is MDHEN and CDR2 SYDVKM. The trim removed 5 bases at V and 6 bases at J, leaving 3 bases unmatched. The CDR3, as DNA: TGTGCCAGCAGTACTGGACAGGGGGATGGCTACACCTTC. Translating it yields CASSTGQGDGYTF.

This clone was seen just once. The chain links TRBV19 to TRBJ1-2; 8 positions match TRBD1. Trimming removed 3 bases from V and 5 bases from J; junction bases left unmatched: 5. Per the germline V gene, CDR1 is LNHDA and CDR2 is SQIVND (reference sequence). This CDR3 contains 14 residues. The CDR3 reads CASSIQGAIYGYTF. CDR3 bases: TGTGCCAGTAGTATCCAGGGGGCGATTTATGGCTACACCTTC.

This chain joins TRBV19 and TRBJ1-2; a weak D match, TRBD1 (5 bases). The CDR3 length is 15 residues. Germline V lookup: CDR1 LNHDA, CDR2 SQIVND (reference sequence). V was cut by 9 bases and J by 7 bases, with 24 bases left in between. CDR3: CASSPGGVVSIGYTF. CDR3 nucleotides: TGTGCCAGCTCCCCGGGAGGGGTGGTCTCGATTGGCTACACCTTC.

The J gene is TRBJ1-2, the V gene TRBV29-1, with TRBD1 matching over 9 bases. The V and J ends lost 3 bases and 8 bases, in that order; junction bases with no gene match: 10. Germline V gives CDR1 SQVTM, CDR2 ANQGSEA. The CDR3 is made up of 14 amino acids. CDR3 bases: TGCAGCGTTGAGGGGGGGGACAGGGAGGGCGGCTACACCTTC. Residues: CSVEGGDREGGYTF. Filled out from reference TRBV29-1 and TRBJ1-2, the complete variable domain reads SAVISQKPSRDICQRGTSLTIQCQVDSQVTMMFWYRQQPGQSLTLIATANQGSEATYESGFVIDKFPISRPNLTFSTLTVSNMSPEDSSIYLCSVEGGDREGGYTFGSGTRLTVV.

This chain uses TRBV5-6 with TRBJ2-7; D may be TRBD2 (5 bases). Trimming pared 4 bases from V and 6 bases from J, leaving 14 bases between. CDR3 length equals 13 residues. CDR1 is SGHDT, CDR2 YYEEEE, per germline. CDR3 sequence (DNA): TGTGCCAGCAGCCCGGGGAGTAGCCCCGAGCAGTACTTC. Protein sequence: CASSPGSSPEQYF.

This chain links TRBV6-6 with TRBJ2-3; no clear D gene. CDR1 and CDR2 from the germline V gene are MNHNY and SVGAGI (reference sequence). V gave up 4 bases and J gave up 2 bases, with 10 bases separating them. The CDR3 is made up of 14 amino acids. Here the CDR3 reads CASSWASLTDTQYF. The CDR3 bases are TGTGCCAGCAGTTGGGCCAGCCTCACAGATACGCAGTATTTT.